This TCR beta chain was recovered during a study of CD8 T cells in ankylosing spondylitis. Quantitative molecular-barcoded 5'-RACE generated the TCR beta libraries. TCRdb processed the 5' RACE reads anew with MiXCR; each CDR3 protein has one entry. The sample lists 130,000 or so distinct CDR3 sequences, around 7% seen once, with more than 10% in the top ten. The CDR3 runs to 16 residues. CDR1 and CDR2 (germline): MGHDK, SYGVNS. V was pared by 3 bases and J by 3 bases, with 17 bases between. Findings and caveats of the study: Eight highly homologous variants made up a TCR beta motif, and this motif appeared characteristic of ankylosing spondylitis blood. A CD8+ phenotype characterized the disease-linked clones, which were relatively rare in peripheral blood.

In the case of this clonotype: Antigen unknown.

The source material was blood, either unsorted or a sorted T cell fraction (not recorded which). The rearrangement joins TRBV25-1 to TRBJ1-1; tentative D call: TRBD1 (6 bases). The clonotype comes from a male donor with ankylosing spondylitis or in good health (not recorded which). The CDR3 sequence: CASSEEQGGKYTEAFF. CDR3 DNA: TGTGCCAGCAGTGAGGAACAGGGAGGGAAGTACACTGAAGCTTTCTTT.